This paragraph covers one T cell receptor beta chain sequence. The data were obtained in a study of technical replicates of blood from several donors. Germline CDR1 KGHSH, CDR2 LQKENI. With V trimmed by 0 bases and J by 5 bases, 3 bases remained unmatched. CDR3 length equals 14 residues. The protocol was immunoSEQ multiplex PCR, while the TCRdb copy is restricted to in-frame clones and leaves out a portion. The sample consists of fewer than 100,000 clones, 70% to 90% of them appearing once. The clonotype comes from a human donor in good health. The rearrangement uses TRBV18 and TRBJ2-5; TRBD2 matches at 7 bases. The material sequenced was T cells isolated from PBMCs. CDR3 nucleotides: TGTGCCAGCTCACCACCTACCGGGAGGGAGACCCAGTACTTC. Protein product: CASSPPTGRETQYF.